The rows below give T cell receptor beta chains drawn from one sample of a study of Ad26.COV2.S vaccination and SARS-CoV-2 variants. The data were produced by immunoSEQ multiplex PCR, yet TCRdb's version contains in-frame clones alone and is incomplete. The sample lists some 460,000 clones; 80% to 90% were seen once. The sequences come from peripheral blood, collected in a trial of Ad26.COV2.S vaccine versus placebo. Receptor source: a person between 18 and 59 years old who received the Ad26.COV2.S COVID-19 vaccine or a placebo. CDR3s include the opening cysteine and the closing phenylalanine or tryptophan.

TRBJ2-7 | TRBV7-6 | CASSLRWGISDEQYF
TRBJ1-2 | TRBV6-5 | CASRAGHNYGYTF
TRBJ1-1 | TRBV20-1 | CSAREGAAFF
TRBJ2-3 | TRBV9 | CASSGMGTAEGTDTQYF
TRBJ2-5 | TRBV2 | CASSGRLVLETQYF
TRBJ2-5 | TRBV3-1/TRBV3-2 | CASSQDLLAGSWLETQYF
TRBJ1-5 | TRBV19 | CASSTHINRQPQHF
TRBJ2-7 | TRBV5-4 | CASSLGFRTGKTYEQYF
TRBJ2-1 | TRBV25-1 | CASSESRGQFF
TRBJ2-1 | TRBV4-1 | CASSPGLAGVRYNEQFF
TRBJ1-5 | TRBV6-1 | CASSEVGVSNQPQHF
TRBJ1-3 | TRBV5-6 | CASSFPGGNTIYF
TRBJ1-5 | TRBV19 | CASSTTGGQPQHF
TRBJ1-2 | TRBV5-6 | CASSSGQGYYGYTF
TRBJ1-1 | TRBV4-1 | CASSQGRAKGEVGRTEAFF
TRBJ2-2 | TRBV29-1 | CSVADTGGNTGELFF
TRBJ2-5 | TRBV5-4 | CASSGRTQETQYF
TRBJ2-2 | TRBV11-2 | CATHGGALNTGELFF
TRBJ1-5 | TRBV24-1 | CATSDPGDGNQPQHF
TRBJ2-1 | TRBV3-1/TRBV3-2 | CASSQGLAGVYEQFF
TRBJ1-5 | TRBV27 | CASSVGSGDQPQHF
TRBJ1-1 | TRBV28 | CASSLYRAVYTEAFF
TRBJ1-2 | TRBV28 | CASSSSQTRNYGYTF
TRBJ2-1 | TRBV27 | CASRQGAGGGLYNEQFF
TRBJ2-7 | TRBV11-2 | CASSLGQGPYEQYF